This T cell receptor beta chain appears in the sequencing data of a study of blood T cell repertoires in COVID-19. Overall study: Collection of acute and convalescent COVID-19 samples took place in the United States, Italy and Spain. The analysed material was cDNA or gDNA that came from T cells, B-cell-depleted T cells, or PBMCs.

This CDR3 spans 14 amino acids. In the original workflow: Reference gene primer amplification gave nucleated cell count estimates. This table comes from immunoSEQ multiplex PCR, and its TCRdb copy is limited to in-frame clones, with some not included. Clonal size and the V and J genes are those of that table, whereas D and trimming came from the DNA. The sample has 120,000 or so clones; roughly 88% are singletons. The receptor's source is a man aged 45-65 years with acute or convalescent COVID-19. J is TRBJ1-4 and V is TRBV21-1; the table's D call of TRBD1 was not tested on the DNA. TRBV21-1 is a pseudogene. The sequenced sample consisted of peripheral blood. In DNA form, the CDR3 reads TGTGCCAGCATCCCGGACAGGGTATTTGAAAAACTGTTTTTT. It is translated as CASIPDRVFEKLFF.